Presented here are 2 T cell receptor beta chains from one specimen sequenced in a study of shared clonotypes between healthy human individuals. Assay: immunoSEQ multiplex PCR; the TCRdb copy retains only in-frame clones and omits some. The repertoire includes more than 850,000 clones, 75% to 85% of them detected once, and 0.4% to 0.55% sits in the top ten. Material: memory CD4+ T cells from PBMCs. Specified subset: CD45RA-negative fraction. These TCRs come from a man younger than 30 in good health. Some clones in this sample may be carry-over from other donors' samples.

In the case of this clone: Other nucleotide sequences from this sample produce the same CDR3. The genes are TRBV7-8 and TRBJ1-1, with D hard to call. The V gene's germline CDR1 is SGHVS and CDR2 FQNEAQ. CDR3 length: 13 amino acids. The V end was cut by 1 base, the J end by 3 bases, with 6 bases between. The CDR3 DNA is TGTGCCAGCAGCTTAGGGCGGTACACTGAAGCTTTCTTT. Protein sequence: CASSLGRYTEAFF.

The chain carries TRBV5-6 and TRBJ2-1, with a tentative D call TRBD2 (6 bases). V lost 0 bases, J lost 5 bases, and 9 bases lay in between. The CDR3 loop spans 14 amino acids. CDR1 and CDR2 (germline): SGHDT, YYEEEE. The CDR3: CASSLGLGDNEQFF. The CDR3, as DNA: TGTGCCAGCAGCTTGGGACTAGGGGACAATGAGCAGTTCTTC.